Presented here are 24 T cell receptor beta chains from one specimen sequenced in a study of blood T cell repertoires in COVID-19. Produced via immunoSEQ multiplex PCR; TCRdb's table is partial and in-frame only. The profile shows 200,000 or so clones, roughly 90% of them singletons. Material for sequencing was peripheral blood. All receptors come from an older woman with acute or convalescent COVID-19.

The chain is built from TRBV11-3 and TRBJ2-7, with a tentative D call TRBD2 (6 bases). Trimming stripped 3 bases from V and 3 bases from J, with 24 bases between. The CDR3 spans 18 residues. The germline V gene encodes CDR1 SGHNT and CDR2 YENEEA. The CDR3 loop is CASSLGGESYLAHYEQYF. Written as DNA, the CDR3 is TGTGCCAGCAGCTTGGGAGGCGAGTCCTACCTAGCGCACTACGAGCAGTACTTC.

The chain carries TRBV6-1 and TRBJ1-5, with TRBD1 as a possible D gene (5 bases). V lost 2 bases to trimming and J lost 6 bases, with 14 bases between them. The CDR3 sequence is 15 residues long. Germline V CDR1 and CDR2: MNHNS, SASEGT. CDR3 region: CASSEQGRGVQPQHF. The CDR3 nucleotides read TGTGCCAGCAGTGAACAGGGTAGGGGTGTTCAGCCCCAGCATTTT.

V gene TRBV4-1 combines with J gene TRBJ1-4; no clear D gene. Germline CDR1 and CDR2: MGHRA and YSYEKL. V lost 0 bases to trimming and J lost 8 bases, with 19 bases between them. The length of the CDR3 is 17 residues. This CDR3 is CASSQDRLGFSGEKLFF. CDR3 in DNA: TGCGCCAGCAGCCAAGATCGTCTCGGGTTCTCTGGAGAAAAACTGTTTTTT.

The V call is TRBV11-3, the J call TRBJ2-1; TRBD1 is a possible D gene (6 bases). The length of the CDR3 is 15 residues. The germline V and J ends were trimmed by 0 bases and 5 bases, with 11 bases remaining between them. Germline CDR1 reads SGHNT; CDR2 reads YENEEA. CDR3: CASSLDPQGNNEQFF. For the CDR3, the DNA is TGTGCCAGCAGCTTAGATCCCCAGGGGAACAATGAGCAGTTCTTC.

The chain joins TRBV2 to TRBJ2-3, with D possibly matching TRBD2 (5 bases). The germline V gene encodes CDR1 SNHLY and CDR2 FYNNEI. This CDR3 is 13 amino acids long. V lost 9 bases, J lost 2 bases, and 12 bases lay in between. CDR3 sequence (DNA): TGTGCCAGAACCGGGGTCCCCACAGATACGCAGTATTTT. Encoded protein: CARTGVPTDTQYF. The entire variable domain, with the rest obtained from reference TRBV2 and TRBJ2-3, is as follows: EPEVTQTPSHQVTQMGQEVILRCVPISNHLYFYWYRQILGQKVEFLVSFYNNEISEKSEIFDDQFSVERPDGSNFTLKIRSTKLEDSAMYFCARTGVPTDTQYFGPGTRLTVL.

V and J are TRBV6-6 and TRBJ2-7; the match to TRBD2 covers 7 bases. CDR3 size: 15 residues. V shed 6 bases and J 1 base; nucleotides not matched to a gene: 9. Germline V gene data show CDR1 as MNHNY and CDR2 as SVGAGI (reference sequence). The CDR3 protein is CASSPSSGRSYEQYF. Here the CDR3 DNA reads TGTGCCAGCAGCCCCTCTAGCGGTAGGTCCTACGAGCAGTACTTC.

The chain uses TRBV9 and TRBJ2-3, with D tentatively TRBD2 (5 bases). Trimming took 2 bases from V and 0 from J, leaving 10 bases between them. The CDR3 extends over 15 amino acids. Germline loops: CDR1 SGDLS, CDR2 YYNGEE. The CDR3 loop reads CASSVFGESTDTQYF. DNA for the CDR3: TGTGCCAGCAGCGTGTTCGGGGAGAGCACAGATACGCAGTATTTT.

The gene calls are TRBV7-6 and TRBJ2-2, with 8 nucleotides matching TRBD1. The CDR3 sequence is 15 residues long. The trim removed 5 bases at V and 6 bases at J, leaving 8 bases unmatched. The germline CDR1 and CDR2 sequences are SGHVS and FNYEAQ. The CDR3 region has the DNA TGTGCCAGCAGCCATGGACAGGGTTTAGCCGGGGAGCTGTTTTTT. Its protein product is CASSHGQGLAGELFF.

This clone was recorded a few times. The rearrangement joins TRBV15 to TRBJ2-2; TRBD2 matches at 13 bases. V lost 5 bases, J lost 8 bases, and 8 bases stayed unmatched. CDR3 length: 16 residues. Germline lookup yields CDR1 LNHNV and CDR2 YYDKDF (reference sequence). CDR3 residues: CATSGGLAGVSGELFF. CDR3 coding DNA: TGTGCCACCAGCGGAGGACTAGCGGGGGTTAGTGGGGAGCTGTTTTTT.

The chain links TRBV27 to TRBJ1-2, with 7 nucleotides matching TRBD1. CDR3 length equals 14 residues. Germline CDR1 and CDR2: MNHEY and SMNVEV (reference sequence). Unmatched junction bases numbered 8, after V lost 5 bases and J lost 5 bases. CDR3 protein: CASSARDRYYGYTF. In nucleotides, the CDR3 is TGTGCCAGCAGTGCCCGGGACAGATATTATGGCTACACCTTC.

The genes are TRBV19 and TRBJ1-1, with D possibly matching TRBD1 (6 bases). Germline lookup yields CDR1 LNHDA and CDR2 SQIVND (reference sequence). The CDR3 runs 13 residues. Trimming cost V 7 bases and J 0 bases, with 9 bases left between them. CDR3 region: CASTQGLNTEAFF. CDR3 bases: TGTGCCAGTACACAGGGATTGAACACTGAAGCTTTCTTT.

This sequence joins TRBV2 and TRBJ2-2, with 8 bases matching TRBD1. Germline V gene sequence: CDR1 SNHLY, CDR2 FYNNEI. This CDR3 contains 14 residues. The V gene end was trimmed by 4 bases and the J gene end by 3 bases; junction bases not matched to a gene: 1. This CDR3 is CASSGTGHTGELFF. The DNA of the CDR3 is TGTGCCAGCAGTGGGACAGGGCACACCGGGGAGCTGTTTTTT.

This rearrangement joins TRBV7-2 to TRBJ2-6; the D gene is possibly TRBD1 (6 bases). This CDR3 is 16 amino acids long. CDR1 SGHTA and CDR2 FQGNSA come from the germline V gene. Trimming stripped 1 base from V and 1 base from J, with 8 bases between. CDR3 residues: CASSLGGQSGANVLTF. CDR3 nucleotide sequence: TGTGCCAGCAGCTTAGGGGGGCAGTCTGGGGCCAACGTCCTGACTTTC.

CDR3: CASSPGQGFEKLFF. The CDR3 DNA follows: TGTGCCAGCTCTCCGGGACAGGGCTTCGAAAAACTGTTTTTT. The chain has TRBV18 and TRBJ1-4; TRBD1 agrees at 9 bases. This CDR3 contains 14 residues. Germline CDR1 is KGHSH and CDR2 is LQKENI. V gave up 6 bases and J gave up 8 bases; unmatched junction bases: 7.

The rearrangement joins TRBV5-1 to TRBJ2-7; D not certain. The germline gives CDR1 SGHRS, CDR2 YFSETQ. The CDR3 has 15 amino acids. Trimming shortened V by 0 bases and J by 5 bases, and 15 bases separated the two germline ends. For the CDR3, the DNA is TGCGCCAGCAGCTTGGCCTCAAGAGTGATCAACGAGCAGTACTTC. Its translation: CASSLASRVINEQYF.

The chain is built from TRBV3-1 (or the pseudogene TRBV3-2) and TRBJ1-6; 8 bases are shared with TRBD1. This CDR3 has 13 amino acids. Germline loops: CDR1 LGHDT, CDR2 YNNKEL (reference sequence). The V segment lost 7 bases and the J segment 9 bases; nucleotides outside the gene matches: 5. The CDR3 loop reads CASTDRGSSPLHF. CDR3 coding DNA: TGTGCCAGCACCGACAGGGGATCTTCACCCCTCCACTTT.

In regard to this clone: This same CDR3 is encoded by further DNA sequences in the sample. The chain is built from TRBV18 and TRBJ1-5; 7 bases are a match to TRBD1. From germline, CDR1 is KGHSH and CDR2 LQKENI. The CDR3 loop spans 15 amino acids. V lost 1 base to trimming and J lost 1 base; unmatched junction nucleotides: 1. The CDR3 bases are TGTGCCAGCTCACCACAGGGGGCCAGCAATCAGCCCCAGCATTTT. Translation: CASSPQGASNQPQHF.

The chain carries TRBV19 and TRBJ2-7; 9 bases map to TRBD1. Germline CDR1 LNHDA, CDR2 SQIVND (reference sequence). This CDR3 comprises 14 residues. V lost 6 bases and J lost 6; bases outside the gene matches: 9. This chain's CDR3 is CASRDGTGFGEQYF. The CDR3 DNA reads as TGTGCCAGTAGGGACGGGACAGGGTTTGGCGAGCAGTACTTC.

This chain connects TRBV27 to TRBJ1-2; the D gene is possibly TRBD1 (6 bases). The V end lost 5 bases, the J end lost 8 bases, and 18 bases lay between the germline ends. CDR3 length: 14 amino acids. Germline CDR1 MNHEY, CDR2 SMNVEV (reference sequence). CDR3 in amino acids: CASSIAVGGEGYTF. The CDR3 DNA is TGTGCCAGCAGTATCGCGGTTGGGGGCGAAGGCTACACCTTC.

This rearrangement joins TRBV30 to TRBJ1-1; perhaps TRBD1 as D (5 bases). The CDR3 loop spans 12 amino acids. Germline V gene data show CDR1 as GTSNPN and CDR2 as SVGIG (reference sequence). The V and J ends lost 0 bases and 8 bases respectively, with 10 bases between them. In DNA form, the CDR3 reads TGTGCCTGGAGTGTTCAGGGAGGCGAAGCTTTCTTT. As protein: CAWSVQGGEAFF.

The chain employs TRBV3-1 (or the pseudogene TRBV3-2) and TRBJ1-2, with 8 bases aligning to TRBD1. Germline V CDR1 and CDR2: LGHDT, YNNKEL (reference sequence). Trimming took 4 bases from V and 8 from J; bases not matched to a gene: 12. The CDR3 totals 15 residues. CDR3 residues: CASSLQNPDRVGYTF. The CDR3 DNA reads TGTGCCAGCAGCCTCCAAAACCCGGACAGGGTAGGCTACACCTTC.

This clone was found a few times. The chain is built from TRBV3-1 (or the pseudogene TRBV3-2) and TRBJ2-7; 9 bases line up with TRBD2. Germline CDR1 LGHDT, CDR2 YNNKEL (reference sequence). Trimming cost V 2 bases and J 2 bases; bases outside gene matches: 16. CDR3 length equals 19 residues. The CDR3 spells CASSQFWGGTSKATYEQYF. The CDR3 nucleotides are TGTGCCAGCAGCCAATTTTGGGGGGGGACTAGCAAGGCGACCTACGAGCAGTACTTC.

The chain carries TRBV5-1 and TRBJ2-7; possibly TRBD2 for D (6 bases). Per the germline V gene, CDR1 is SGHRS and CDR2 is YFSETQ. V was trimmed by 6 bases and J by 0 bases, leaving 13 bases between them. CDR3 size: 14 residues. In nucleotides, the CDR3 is TGCGCCAGCAAAACCGGGGGTGGCTCCTACGAGCAGTACTTC. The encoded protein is CASKTGGGSYEQYF.

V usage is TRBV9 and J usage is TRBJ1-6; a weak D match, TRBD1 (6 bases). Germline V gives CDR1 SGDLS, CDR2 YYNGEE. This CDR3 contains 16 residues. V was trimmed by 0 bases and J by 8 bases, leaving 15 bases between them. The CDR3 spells CASSVDRDADDSPLHF. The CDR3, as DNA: TGTGCCAGCAGCGTAGACAGGGATGCGGACGATTCACCCCTCCACTTT. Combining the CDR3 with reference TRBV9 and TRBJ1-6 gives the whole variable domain DSGVTQTPKHLITATGQRVTLRCSPRSGDLSVYWYQQSLDQGLQFLIQYYNGEERAKGNILERFSAQQFPDLHSELNLSSLELGDSALYFCASSVDRDADDSPLHFGNGTRLTVT.